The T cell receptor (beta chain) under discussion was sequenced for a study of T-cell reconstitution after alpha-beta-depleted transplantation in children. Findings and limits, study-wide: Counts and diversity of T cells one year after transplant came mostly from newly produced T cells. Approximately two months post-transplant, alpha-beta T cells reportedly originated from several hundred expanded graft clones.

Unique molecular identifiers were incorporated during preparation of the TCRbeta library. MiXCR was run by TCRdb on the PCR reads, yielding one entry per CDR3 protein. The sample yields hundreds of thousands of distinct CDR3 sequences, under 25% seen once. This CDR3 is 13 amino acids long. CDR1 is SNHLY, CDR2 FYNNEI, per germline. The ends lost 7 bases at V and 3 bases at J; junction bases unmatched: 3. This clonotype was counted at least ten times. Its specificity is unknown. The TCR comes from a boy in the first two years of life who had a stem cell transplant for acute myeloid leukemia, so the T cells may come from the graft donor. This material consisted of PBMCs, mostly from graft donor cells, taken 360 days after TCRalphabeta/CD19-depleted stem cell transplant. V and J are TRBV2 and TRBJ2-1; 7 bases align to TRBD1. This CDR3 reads CASTRQGYNEQFF. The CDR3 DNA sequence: TGTGCCAGCACCCGACAGGGCTACAATGAGCAGTTCTTC.